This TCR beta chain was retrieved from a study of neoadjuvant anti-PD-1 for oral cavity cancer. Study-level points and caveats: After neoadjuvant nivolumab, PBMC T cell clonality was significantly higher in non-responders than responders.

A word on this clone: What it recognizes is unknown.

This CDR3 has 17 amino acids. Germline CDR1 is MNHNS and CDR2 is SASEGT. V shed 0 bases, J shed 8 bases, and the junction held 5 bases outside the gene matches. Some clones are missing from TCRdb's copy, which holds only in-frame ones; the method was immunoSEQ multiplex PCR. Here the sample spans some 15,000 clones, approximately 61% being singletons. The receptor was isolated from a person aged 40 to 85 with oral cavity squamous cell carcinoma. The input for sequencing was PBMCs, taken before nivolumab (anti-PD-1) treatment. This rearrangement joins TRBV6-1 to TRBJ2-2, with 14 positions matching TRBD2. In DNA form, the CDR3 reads TGTGCCAGCAGTGAAGCCCGACTAGCGGGGGGGCCGGGGGAGCTGTTTTTT. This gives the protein CASSEARLAGGPGELFF.